This is a list of T cell receptor beta chains from one sample in a study of T cells in Graves' hyperthyroidism and ophthalmopathy. TCRdb ran MiXCR on the multiplex PCR reads and lists one entry per CDR3 protein. The data hold approximately 200,000 distinct CDR3 sequences, with approximately 20% observed a single time. The source material was blood. These receptors originate from a man aged 40-55 years with Graves' hyperthyroidism. The CDR3 runs from the conserved cysteine through the conserved F or W. The order of the fields is J gene, clone size, V gene, D gene, CDR3 protein, CDR3 DNA. The D gene is left open where the match is weak. For some rows the clone size is stated as once, few or many, or as a class when expanded; others skip it.

j_call: TRBJ2-5
clone_size: .
v_call: TRBV5-5
d_call: .
cdr3_aa: CASSYTPGQQETQYF
cdr3_nt: TGTGCCAGCAGCTACACCCCGGGACAACAAGAGACCCAGTACTTC

j_call: TRBJ1-4
clone_size: .
v_call: TRBV27
d_call: .
cdr3_aa: CASSLFGGTNEKLFF
cdr3_nt: TGTGCCAGCAGTTTATTCGGGGGGACGAATGAAAAACTGTTTTTT

j_call: TRBJ2-1
clone_size: .
v_call: TRBV9
d_call: TRBD2
cdr3_aa: CASSVGSGGNNEQFF
cdr3_nt: TGTGCCAGCAGCGTAGGTAGCGGGGGGAATAATGAGCAGTTCTTC

j_call: TRBJ1-2
clone_size: many
v_call: TRBV5-6
d_call: .
cdr3_aa: CASSSVPLRAAGYTF
cdr3_nt: TGTGCCAGCAGCTCCGTTCCCCTCCGGGCCGCTGGCTACACCTTC

j_call: TRBJ1-1
clone_size: many
v_call: TRBV29-1
d_call: TRBD1
cdr3_aa: CSAEQGANTEAFF
cdr3_nt: TGCAGCGCGGAACAGGGGGCCAACACTGAAGCTTTCTTT

j_call: TRBJ2-6
clone_size: many
v_call: TRBV28
d_call: .
cdr3_aa: CATILTGFSGANVLTF
cdr3_nt: TGTGCCACCATTCTCACAGGCTTCTCTGGGGCCAACGTCCTGACTTTC

j_call: TRBJ1-5
clone_size: many
v_call: TRBV6-1
d_call: .
cdr3_aa: CASSLHRGNQPQHF
cdr3_nt: TGTGCCAGCAGTCTCCACAGGGGCAATCAGCCCCAGCATTTT

j_call: TRBJ2-1
clone_size: few
v_call: TRBV4-1
d_call: TRBD2
cdr3_aa: CASSQESGRGSSYNEQFF
cdr3_nt: TGCGCCAGCAGCCAAGAAAGCGGGCGCGGGAGCTCCTACAATGAGCAGTTCTTC

j_call: TRBJ1-2
clone_size: .
v_call: TRBV12-3/TRBV12-4
d_call: .
cdr3_aa: CASSLVAGHGYTF
cdr3_nt: TGTGCCAGCAGTTTAGTAGCAGGGCATGGCTACACCTTC

j_call: TRBJ2-7
clone_size: many
v_call: TRBV5-6
d_call: .
cdr3_aa: CASSLAGQTYEQYF
cdr3_nt: TGTGCCAGCAGCTTGGCCGGACAGACCTACGAGCAGTACTTC

j_call: TRBJ2-1
clone_size: .
v_call: TRBV24-1
d_call: .
cdr3_aa: CATSDLRQGDEQFF
cdr3_nt: TGTGCCACCAGTGATTTGCGTCAAGGCGATGAGCAGTTCTTC

j_call: TRBJ2-1
clone_size: many
v_call: TRBV2
d_call: .
cdr3_aa: CASGSGEQFF
cdr3_nt: TGTGCCAGCGGTTCGGGTGAGCAGTTCTTC

j_call: TRBJ2-3
clone_size: .
v_call: TRBV6-2/TRBV6-3
d_call: .
cdr3_aa: CASSYYGPGTQYF
cdr3_nt: TGTGCCAGCAGTTACTACGGCCCCGGTACGCAGTATTTT

j_call: TRBJ1-2
clone_size: once
v_call: TRBV14
d_call: .
cdr3_aa: CASSHRGRRFGGYTF
cdr3_nt: TGTGCCAGCAGCCACAGGGGTAGGCGTTTCGGTGGCTACACCTTC

j_call: TRBJ2-1
clone_size: .
v_call: TRBV28
d_call: .
cdr3_aa: CARRGIINREQFF
cdr3_nt: TGTGCCAGGAGGGGTATAATCAATCGTGAGCAGTTCTTC

j_call: TRBJ2-1
clone_size: many
v_call: TRBV7-3
d_call: TRBD2
cdr3_aa: CASSLSLAGANEQFF
cdr3_nt: TGTGCCAGCAGCTTAAGTCTAGCGGGGGCCAATGAGCAGTTCTTC

j_call: TRBJ1-6
clone_size: .
v_call: TRBV5-1
d_call: .
cdr3_aa: CASRLGRGDSPLHF
cdr3_nt: TGCGCCAGCAGGTTGGGACGTGGGGATTCACCCCTCCACTTT

j_call: TRBJ2-2
clone_size: .
v_call: TRBV6-1
d_call: .
cdr3_aa: CASSELRFGELFF
cdr3_nt: TGTGCCAGCAGTGAACTCCGGTTCGGGGAGCTGTTTTTT

j_call: TRBJ1-1
clone_size: many
v_call: TRBV28
d_call: TRBD1
cdr3_aa: CASSFSGGGLTEAFF
cdr3_nt: TGTGCCAGCAGTTTCAGTGGAGGGGGCCTGACTGAAGCTTTCTTT

j_call: TRBJ1-1
clone_size: many
v_call: TRBV28
d_call: TRBD1
cdr3_aa: CASSHIVGTGNTEAFF
cdr3_nt: TGTGCCAGCAGTCACATCGTCGGGACAGGGAACACTGAAGCTTTCTTT

j_call: TRBJ2-1
clone_size: many
v_call: TRBV11-2
d_call: TRBD2
cdr3_aa: CASSSLAGGRAEQFF
cdr3_nt: TGTGCCAGCAGCTCCCTAGCGGGGGGTCGGGCTGAGCAGTTCTTC

j_call: TRBJ1-2
clone_size: few
v_call: TRBV5-6
d_call: TRBD1
cdr3_aa: CASSLGGQTFPNYGYTF
cdr3_nt: TGTGCCAGCAGCTTGGGGGGACAGACCTTCCCCAACTATGGCTACACCTTC

j_call: TRBJ1-1
clone_size: few
v_call: TRBV28
d_call: .
cdr3_aa: CASTKPQANTEAFF
cdr3_nt: TGTGCCAGCACCAAACCCCAGGCTAACACTGAAGCTTTCTTT

j_call: TRBJ2-7
clone_size: .
v_call: TRBV11-2
d_call: .
cdr3_aa: CASSLIGGTLENYEQYF
cdr3_nt: TGTGCCAGCAGCTTAATAGGCGGGACGTTGGAGAATTACGAGCAGTACTTC

j_call: TRBJ2-1
clone_size: .
v_call: TRBV27
d_call: TRBD2
cdr3_aa: CASSLAGGRVNEQFF
cdr3_nt: TGTGCCAGCAGTTTAGCGGGGGGGCGTGTCAATGAGCAGTTCTTC

j_call: TRBJ1-5
clone_size: .
v_call: TRBV2
d_call: .
cdr3_aa: CASRGWDTSHSNQPQHF
cdr3_nt: TGTGCCAGCAGGGGTTGGGACACTTCTCATAGCAATCAGCCCCAGCATTTT

j_call: TRBJ2-7
clone_size: .
v_call: TRBV7-2
d_call: .
cdr3_aa: CASSASLSSTYEQYF
cdr3_nt: TGTGCCAGCAGCGCGTCGCTCTCCAGCACCTACGAGCAGTACTTC

j_call: TRBJ2-1
clone_size: many
v_call: TRBV18
d_call: .
cdr3_aa: CASSPLGVGDEQFF
cdr3_nt: TGTGCCAGCTCACCACTAGGGGTGGGCGATGAGCAGTTCTTC

j_call: TRBJ2-3
clone_size: .
v_call: TRBV7-9
d_call: .
cdr3_aa: CASSFTGRADTQYF
cdr3_nt: TGTGCCAGCAGCTTCACAGGGAGGGCAGATACGCAGTATTTT

j_call: TRBJ2-7
clone_size: many
v_call: TRBV30
d_call: TRBD1
cdr3_aa: CAWSVRAGDSEQYF
cdr3_nt: TGTGCCTGGAGTGTACGGGCTGGGGACAGCGAGCAGTACTTC

j_call: TRBJ1-5
clone_size: .
v_call: TRBV5-6
d_call: .
cdr3_aa: CASSLLDSDQPQHF
cdr3_nt: TGTGCCAGCAGCTTGCTGGACTCCGATCAGCCCCAGCATTTT

j_call: TRBJ2-3
clone_size: many
v_call: TRBV6-6
d_call: .
cdr3_aa: CASSYSGDNTDTQYF
cdr3_nt: TGTGCCAGCAGTTACTCAGGGGATAACACAGATACGCAGTATTTT

j_call: TRBJ1-1
clone_size: .
v_call: TRBV12-3/TRBV12-4
d_call: TRBD1
cdr3_aa: CASSLVGQLNTEAFF
cdr3_nt: TGTGCCAGCAGTTTAGTGGGACAGCTGAACACTGAAGCTTTCTTT

j_call: TRBJ1-1
clone_size: few
v_call: TRBV9
d_call: TRBD1
cdr3_aa: CASSVAGQGVGTEAFF
cdr3_nt: TGTGCCAGCAGCGTCGCCGGACAGGGGGTTGGCACTGAAGCTTTCTTT

j_call: TRBJ2-5
clone_size: many
v_call: TRBV18
d_call: TRBD1
cdr3_aa: CASSPPGQGAKYF
cdr3_nt: TGTGCCAGCTCACCACCGGGACAGGGGGCTAAGTACTTC

j_call: TRBJ1-1
clone_size: many
v_call: TRBV7-2
d_call: TRBD1
cdr3_aa: CASSLYAGQGDTEAFF
cdr3_nt: TGTGCCAGCAGCTTATATGCTGGACAGGGAGATACTGAAGCTTTCTTT

j_call: TRBJ1-1
clone_size: few
v_call: TRBV24-1
d_call: .
cdr3_aa: CATSDRGVNTEAFF
cdr3_nt: TGTGCCACCAGTGATCGCGGGGTGAACACTGAAGCTTTCTTT

j_call: TRBJ2-2
clone_size: many
v_call: TRBV27
d_call: .
cdr3_aa: CASSSAYGVGELFF
cdr3_nt: TGTGCCAGCAGTTCTGCCTATGGTGTCGGGGAGCTGTTTTTT

j_call: TRBJ2-3
clone_size: many
v_call: TRBV7-7
d_call: .
cdr3_aa: CASSLDSGDTQYF
cdr3_nt: TGTGCTAGCAGCTTAGACAGCGGAGATACGCAGTATTTT

j_call: TRBJ2-5
clone_size: .
v_call: TRBV24-1
d_call: .
cdr3_aa: CATRGGLGETQYF
cdr3_nt: TGTGCCACCAGGGGGGGGCTTGGGGAGACCCAGTACTTC

j_call: TRBJ2-1
clone_size: many
v_call: TRBV7-3
d_call: .
cdr3_aa: CASSERWGNEQFF
cdr3_nt: TGTGCCAGCAGCGAACGTTGGGGGAATGAGCAGTTCTTC

j_call: TRBJ2-7
clone_size: many
v_call: TRBV7-9
d_call: .
cdr3_aa: CAIELSGYEQYF
cdr3_nt: TGTGCCATCGAACTTTCCGGCTACGAGCAGTACTTC

j_call: TRBJ2-3
clone_size: .
v_call: TRBV5-1
d_call: TRBD2
cdr3_aa: CVSSLTGGSWDTQYF
cdr3_nt: TGCGTCAGCAGCCTTACGGGAGGGTCATGGGATACGCAGTATTTT

j_call: TRBJ1-2
clone_size: .
v_call: TRBV9
d_call: .
cdr3_aa: CASSVGFPGYGYTF
cdr3_nt: TGTGCCAGCAGCGTAGGCTTTCCCGGATATGGCTACACCTTC

j_call: TRBJ1-1
clone_size: many
v_call: TRBV20-1
d_call: TRBD1
cdr3_aa: CSARGQGGTEAFF
cdr3_nt: TGCAGTGCCCGGGGACAGGGTGGCACTGAAGCTTTCTTT